Detailed here is one TCR beta chain. Its antigen is unidentified. The data derive from a study of spatial heterogeneity in lung cancer. Study background: There were consistently more beta-chain sequences detected than alpha-chain sequences. Study conclusions and caveats: Whereas they appeared in blood less at follow-up, ubiquitous expanded tumor TCRs appeared there more at resection.

Each molecule of TCR cDNA was tagged with one unique molecular identifier. TCRdb independently ran MiXCR on the 5' RACE reads; one entry per CDR3 protein. The sample includes around 89,000 distinct CDR3 sequences, 9.5% to 15% of them seen just once. Germline CDR1 and CDR2: SGHVS and FNYEAQ. The CDR3 covers 17 residues. Trimming at V came to 4 bases and at J to 0 bases, leaving 8 bases not matched to a gene. Time point specified: sample taken at primary tumor resection. Unsorted whole RNA from tumor, nontumor lung or frozen PBMC underwent sequencing. The chain couples TRBV7-6 to TRBJ1-4; 7 bases are shared with TRBD1. The input for sequencing was PBMCs, taken at surgery. The clonotype comes from a male donor with early-stage non-small cell lung cancer. CDR3 amino acids: CASSSGLQGPTNEKLFF. Written as DNA, the CDR3 is TGTGCCAGCAGCTCCGGCCTACAGGGGCCAACTAATGAAAAACTGTTTTTT.